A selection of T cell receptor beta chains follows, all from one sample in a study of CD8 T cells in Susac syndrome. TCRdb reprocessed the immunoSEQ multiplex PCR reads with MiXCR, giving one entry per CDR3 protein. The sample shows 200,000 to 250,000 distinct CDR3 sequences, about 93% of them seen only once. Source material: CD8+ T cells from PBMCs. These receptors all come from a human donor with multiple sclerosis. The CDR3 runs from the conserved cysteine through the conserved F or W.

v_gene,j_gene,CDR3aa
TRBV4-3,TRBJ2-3,CASSQGTSGSGDTQYF
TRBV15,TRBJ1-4,CATSSSDDGGAREKLFF
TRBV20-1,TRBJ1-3,CSASFARDPPAGNTIYF
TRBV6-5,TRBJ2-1,CASSGTSGGDNEQFF
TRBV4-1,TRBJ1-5,CASSQDGVYTQPQHF
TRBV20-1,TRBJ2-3,CSAREDRDPTDTQYF
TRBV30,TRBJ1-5,CAWSPPDYSNQPQHF
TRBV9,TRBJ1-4,CASSVADRHHPTNEKLFF
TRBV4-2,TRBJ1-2,CASSQEVGTPREGGYTF
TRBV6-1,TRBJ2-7,CASSELAYTIRDSHEQYF
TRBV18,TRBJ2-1,CASSRDTYNEQFF
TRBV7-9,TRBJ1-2,CASSPQASYGYTF
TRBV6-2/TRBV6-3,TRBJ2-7,CASTPTSGGSYEQYF
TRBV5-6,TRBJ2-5,CASSLWEETQYF
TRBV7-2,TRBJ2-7,CASSLARGMDEQYF
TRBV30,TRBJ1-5,CAWSPGQVSNQPQHF
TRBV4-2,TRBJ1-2,CASSLERQDYGYTF
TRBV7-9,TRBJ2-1,CASSLGTPSSYNEQFF
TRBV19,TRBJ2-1,CASSIGGPLSSYNEQFF
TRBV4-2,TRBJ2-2,CASSPSGTYTGELFF
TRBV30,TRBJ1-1,CAWSTKPPEAFF
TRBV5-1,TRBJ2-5,CASSLSSGKETQYF
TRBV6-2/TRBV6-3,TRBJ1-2,CASSRLDAAFYGYTF
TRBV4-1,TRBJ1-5,CASSQDRAGHQPQHF
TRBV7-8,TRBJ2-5,CASSLGRDRQSETQYF
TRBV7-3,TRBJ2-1,CASSPTSSDEQFF
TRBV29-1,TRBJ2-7,CSVLGTGRTYEQYF
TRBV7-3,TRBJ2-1,CASSALALGEQFF
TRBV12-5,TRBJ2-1,CASGPGLAGVGQFF
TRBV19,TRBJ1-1,CASRGGGTDTEAFF
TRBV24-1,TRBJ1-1,CATSHLTGGNTEAFF
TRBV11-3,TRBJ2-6,CASSELPPKVLTF
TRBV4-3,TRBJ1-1,CASSQDRGLVTEAFF
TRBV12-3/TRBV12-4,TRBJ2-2,CASSLTLLGELFF
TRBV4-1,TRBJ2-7,CASSHATGSYEQYF
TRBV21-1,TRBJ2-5,CASSTRDSQETQYF
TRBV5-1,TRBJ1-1,CASSQWTGANTEAFF
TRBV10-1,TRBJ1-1,CATSQGRGTEAFF
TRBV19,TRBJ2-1,CASSIPGEWNEQFF
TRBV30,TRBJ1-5,CAWSALRTGQPQHF
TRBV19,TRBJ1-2,CASGTGTAYGYTF
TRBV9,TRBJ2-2,CASSVTSGNTGELFF
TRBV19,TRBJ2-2,CASEQIPNTGELFF
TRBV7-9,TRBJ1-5,CASSLWAEEVGPQHF
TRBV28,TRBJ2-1,CASSLFSEQFF
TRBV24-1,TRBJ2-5,CANSSSRTGGQTQYF
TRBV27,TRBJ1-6,CASSLSPLGSPLHF
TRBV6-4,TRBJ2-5,CASSDVGTSAQETQYF
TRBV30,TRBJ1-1,CAWSVKANTEAFF
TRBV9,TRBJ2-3,CASSSTGELGDTQYF
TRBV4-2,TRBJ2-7,CASSSFKGFGEQYF
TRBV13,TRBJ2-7,CASSPSYAYEQYF